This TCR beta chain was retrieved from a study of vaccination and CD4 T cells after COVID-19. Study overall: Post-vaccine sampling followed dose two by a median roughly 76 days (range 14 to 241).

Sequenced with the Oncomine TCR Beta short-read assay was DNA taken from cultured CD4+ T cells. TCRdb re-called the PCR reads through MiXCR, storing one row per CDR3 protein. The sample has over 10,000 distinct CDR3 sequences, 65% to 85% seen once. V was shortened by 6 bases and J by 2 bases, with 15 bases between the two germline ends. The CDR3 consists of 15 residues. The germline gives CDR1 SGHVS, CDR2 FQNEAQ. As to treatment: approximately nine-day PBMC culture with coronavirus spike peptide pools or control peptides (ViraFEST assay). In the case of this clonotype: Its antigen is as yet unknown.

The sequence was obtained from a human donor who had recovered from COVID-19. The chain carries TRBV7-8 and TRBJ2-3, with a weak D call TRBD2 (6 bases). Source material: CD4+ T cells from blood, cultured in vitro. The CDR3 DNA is TGTGCCAGCAGGTCTCCCGGGACTTCCACAGATACGCAGTATTTT. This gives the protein CASRSPGTSTDTQYF. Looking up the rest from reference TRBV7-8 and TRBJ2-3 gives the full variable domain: GAGVSQSPRYKVAKRGQDVALRCDPISGHVSLFWYQQALGQGPEFLTYFQNEAQLDKSGLPSDRFFAERPEGSVSTLKIQRTQQEDSAVYLCASRSPGTSTDTQYFGPGTRLTVL.